The rows below give T cell receptor beta chains drawn from one sample of a study of shared clonotypes between healthy human individuals. TCRdb's copy holds only in-frame clones and misses some; the assay was immunoSEQ multiplex PCR. The data show some 2,400,000 clones, with 90% to 97% seen just once and 0.1% to 0.15% held by the top ten. Sample: naive CD4+ T cells sorted from blood. The receptors stem from a man aged 18 to 35 in good health. The CDR3 runs from the conserved cysteine through the conserved F or W. The D gene is left open where the match is weak. Expanded clones get a size class; other rows say once, few or many, or leave the size out.

>TRBD1|.|TRBJ2-1|15|TRBV9
TGTGCCAGCAGCGTCCAGGGGGCGATGGGGAATGAGCAGTTCTTC
CASSVQGAMGNEQFF
>.|.|TRBJ1-1|14|TRBV11-2
TGTGCCAGCAGCTTATCAGCAGGGAACACTGAAGCTTTCTTT
CASSLSAGNTEAFF
>TRBD1|.|TRBJ1-4|15|TRBV5-4
TGTGCCAGCAGCTTACGGACAGGGGGCTCTGAAAAACTGTTTTTT
CASSLRTGGSEKLFF
>.|.|TRBJ2-1|16|TRBV9
TGTGCCAGCAGCGTAAATCCTCAGGGGAGCTACAATGAGCAGTTCTTC
CASSVNPQGSYNEQFF
>.|.|TRBJ1-1|11|TRBV6-5
TGTGCCAGCAGTTCCGGCCCGGGAGCTTTCTTT
CASSSGPGAFF
>.|once|TRBJ2-7|14|TRBV7-9
TGTGCCAGCAGCTTAATGGGGCAAGGGGACGAGCAGTACTTC
CASSLMGQGDEQYF
>TRBD2|.|TRBJ2-3|15|TRBV10-3
TGTGCCATCACTACCGGGACTAGCGGCACAGATACGCAGTATTTT
CAITTGTSGTDTQYF
>.|.|TRBJ1-3|16|TRBV30
TGTGCCTGGAGCCGGCGGACCTTTAGCTCTGGAAACACCATATATTTT
CAWSRRTFSSGNTIYF
>TRBD1|.|TRBJ1-1|14|TRBV11-3
TGTGCCAGCAGCCTGGACAGGGGGCGGACTGAAGCTTTCTTT
CASSLDRGRTEAFF
>.|.|TRBJ2-7|10|TRBV10-3
TGTGCCATCGGACAGTATGAGCAGTACTTC
CAIGQYEQYF
>.|.|TRBJ1-5|13|TRBV5-1
TGCGCCAGCAGCAGGACTTGGGATCAGCCCCAGCATTTT
CASSRTWDQPQHF
>.|.|TRBJ2-7|11|TRBV6-1
TGTGCCAGCAGTGGATACTACGAGCAGTACTTC
CASSGYYEQYF
>.|.|TRBJ2-1|14|TRBV6-5
TGTGCCAGCCAACTAGCGACAGGCTGGCATGAGCAGTTCTTC
CASQLATGWHEQFF
>.|.|TRBJ1-2|14|TRBV5-1
TGCGCCAGCAGCTTGGAACAAACCCTCTATGGCTACACCTTC
CASSLEQTLYGYTF
>TRBD2|.|TRBJ2-1|16|TRBV5-1
TGCGCCAGCAGCCTAGCCTTAGCGGGGCTGCTTCATGAGCAGTTCTTC
CASSLALAGLLHEQFF
>TRBD2|.|TRBJ2-5|18|TRBV7-9
TGTGCCAGCAGCCCCAGACTAATAGCGGGGGCAATCCAAGAGACCCAGTACTTC
CASSPRLIAGAIQETQYF
>.|.|TRBJ1-5|13|TRBV7-9
TGTGCCAGCAGCTTAGCGAGTGGTCAGCCCCAGCATTTT
CASSLASGQPQHF
>.|.|TRBJ1-1|16|TRBV19
TGTGCCAGTAGTATTTCCTCGGGACGGATGAACACTGAAGCTTTCTTT
CASSISSGRMNTEAFF
>.|.|TRBJ2-7|15|TRBV2
TGTGCCAGCAGTGAAGGAGGGCAGTCCATCTACGAGCAGTACTTC
CASSEGGQSIYEQYF
>.|.|TRBJ2-5|15|TRBV7-9
TGTGCCAGCAGCTTAGGAACAGGGCGCCAAGAGACCCAGTACTTC
CASSLGTGRQETQYF